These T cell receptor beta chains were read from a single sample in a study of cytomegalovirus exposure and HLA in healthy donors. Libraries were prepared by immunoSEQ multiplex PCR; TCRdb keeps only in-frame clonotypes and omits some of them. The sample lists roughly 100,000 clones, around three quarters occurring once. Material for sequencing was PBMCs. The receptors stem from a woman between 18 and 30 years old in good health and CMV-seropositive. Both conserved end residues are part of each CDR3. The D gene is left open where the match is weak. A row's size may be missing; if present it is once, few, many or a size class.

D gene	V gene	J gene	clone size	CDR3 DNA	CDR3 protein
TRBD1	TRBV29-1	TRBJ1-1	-	TGCAGCGTTGAGAATAGAGGACAGGGAGTGATGAACACTGAAGCTTTCTTT	CSVENRGQGVMNTEAFF
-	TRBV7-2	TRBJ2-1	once	TGTGCCAGCAGCTTAGGTTCGGTGCGGGCCAATGAGCAGTTCTTC	CASSLGSVRANEQFF
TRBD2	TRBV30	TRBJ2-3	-	TGTGCCTGGAGTCCCTACGGGGGGGCTAGCACAGATACGCAGTATTTT	CAWSPYGGASTDTQYF
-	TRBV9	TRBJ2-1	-	TGTGCCAGCAGCCCGAATGAGCAGTTCTTC	CASSPNEQFF
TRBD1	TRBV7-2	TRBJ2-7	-	TGTGCCAGCAGCTTGGCAGGGGGAGTCGGCTACGAGCAGTACTTC	CASSLAGGVGYEQYF
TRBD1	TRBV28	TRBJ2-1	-	TGTGCCAGCAGTTTGACCGACAGGGGTAATGAGCAGTTCTTC	CASSLTDRGNEQFF
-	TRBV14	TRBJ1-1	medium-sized	TGTGCCAGCAGCAAAGGGACACCTTTGATGAACACTGAAGCTTTCTTT	CASSKGTPLMNTEAFF
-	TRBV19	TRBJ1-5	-	TGTGCCAGTAGTATTTCGTCGGGGTGGAGGGATAGCAATCAGCCCCAGCATTTT	CASSISSGWRDSNQPQHF
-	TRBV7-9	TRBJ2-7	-	TGTGCCAGCAGCTCGCAGGGGAGCTCCTACGAGCAGTACTTC	CASSSQGSSYEQYF
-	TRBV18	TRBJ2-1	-	TGTGCCAGCTCCCCCATATCGGGAGCCCGCCACTCGCGGGATAATGAGCAGTTCTTC	CASSPISGARHSRDNEQFF
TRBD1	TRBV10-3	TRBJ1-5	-	TGTGCCAACGCCGGGACAGGGGATCAGCCCCAGCATTTT	CANAGTGDQPQHF
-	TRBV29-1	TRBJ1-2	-	TGCAGCGTCCCGATTCGGGAAAAGCATGGCTACACCTTC	CSVPIREKHGYTF
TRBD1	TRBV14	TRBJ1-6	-	TGTGCCAGCAGCCACAGACAGGGCAATTCACCCCTCCACTTT	CASSHRQGNSPLHF
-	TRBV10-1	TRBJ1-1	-	TGCGCCAGCAAGGCGGCAGAGAATAACACTGAAGCTTTCTTT	CASKAAENNTEAFF
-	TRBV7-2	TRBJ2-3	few	TGTGCCAGCAGCTTAGGGTGGGGGGGCGCTAGCACAGATACGCAGTATTTT	CASSLGWGGASTDTQYF
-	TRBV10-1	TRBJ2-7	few	TGCGCCAGCAGTGAGGCAGGGTACGAGCAGTACTTC	CASSEAGYEQYF
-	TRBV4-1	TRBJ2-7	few	TGCGCCAGCAGCCAAGTGGTGAGTATAGACTCCTCCTACGAGCAGTACTTC	CASSQVVSIDSSYEQYF
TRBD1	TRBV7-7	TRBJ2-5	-	TGTGCTAGCAGCCCCCGGGACAGTCAAGAGACCCAGTACTTC	CASSPRDSQETQYF
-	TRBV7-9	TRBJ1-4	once	TGTGCCAGCGGGACTTCTCAGGTCGACGAAAAACTGTTTTTT	CASGTSQVDEKLFF
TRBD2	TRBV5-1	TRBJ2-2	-	TGCGCCAGCAGCTCCGGGACTAGCGACACCGGGGAGCTGTTTTTT	CASSSGTSDTGELFF
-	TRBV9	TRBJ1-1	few	TGTGCCAGCTCTTATTCGGGGGTAGGCACTGAAGCTTTCTTT	CASSYSGVGTEAFF
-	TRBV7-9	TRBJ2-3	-	TGTGCCAGCAGCTTACCTGGGGCCTCGGGCACAGATACGCAGTATTTT	CASSLPGASGTDTQYF
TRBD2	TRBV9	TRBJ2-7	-	TGTGCCAGCAGCGTAGGCGGGAGGGGGGGCTACGAGCAGTACTTC	CASSVGGRGGYEQYF
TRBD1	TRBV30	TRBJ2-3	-	TGTGCCTCAACGACAGGGTTGAGCACAGATACGCAGTATTTT	CASTTGLSTDTQYF
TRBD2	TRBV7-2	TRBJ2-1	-	TGTGCCAGCAGCTTAGGGGCGGGGGGGTACAATGAGCAGTTCTTC	CASSLGAGGYNEQFF
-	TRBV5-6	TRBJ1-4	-	TGTGCCAGCAGCCGCAATGTGGGACTCTCAACTAATGAAAAACTGTTTTTT	CASSRNVGLSTNEKLFF
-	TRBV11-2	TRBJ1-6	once	TGTGCCAGCAGCTTTTCCGCCCGACAGAGCTCCTATAATTCACCCCTCCACTTT	CASSFSARQSSYNSPLHF
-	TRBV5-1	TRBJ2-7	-	TGCGCCAGCAGCTTGGGAGGGAAACTCACCTACGAGCAGTACTTC	CASSLGGKLTYEQYF
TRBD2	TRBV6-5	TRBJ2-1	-	TGTGCCAGCAGTTCTCTAGCGGGAGCCGCGGGTAATGAGCAGTTCTTC	CASSSLAGAAGNEQFF
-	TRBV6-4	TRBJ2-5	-	TGTGCCAGCAGCCCCCAGGTCTCAAGGCAAGAGACCCAGTACTTC	CASSPQVSRQETQYF
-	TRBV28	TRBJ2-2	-	TGTGCCAGCAGTTTACCGGTGAACACCGGGGAGCTGTTTTTT	CASSLPVNTGELFF
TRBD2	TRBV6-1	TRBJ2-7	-	TGTGCCAGCAGTGAGGGCCCGGGACTACTCTACGAGCAGTACTTC	CASSEGPGLLYEQYF
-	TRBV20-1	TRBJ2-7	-	TGCAGTGCTAGAGCCGGTTCCCAGCAGTACTTC	CSARAGSQQYF
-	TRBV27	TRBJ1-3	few	TGTGCCAGCAGTCGAGCGATGGGGGGGGCTGGAAACACCATATATTTT	CASSRAMGGAGNTIYF
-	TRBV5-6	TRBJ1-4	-	TGTGCCAGCAGCCTTGGTCGGGGATATGAAAAACTGTTTTTT	CASSLGRGYEKLFF
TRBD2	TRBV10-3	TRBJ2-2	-	TGTGCCATCAGTGCTCCGACTAGCTCCGGGGAGCTGTTTTTT	CAISAPTSSGELFF
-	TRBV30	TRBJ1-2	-	-	CAWRRFGQGISSGTF
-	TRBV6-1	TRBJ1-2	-	TGTGCCAGCAGTGAAGCCATACAGGGAGGGGATCTCACCTTC	CASSEAIQGGDLTF
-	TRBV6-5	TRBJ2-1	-	TGTGCCAGCAGCGCAACAGGGAACCCGAACAATGAGCAGTTCTTC	CASSATGNPNNEQFF
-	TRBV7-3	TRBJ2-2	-	TGTGCCAGCAGCTTAGGGCGACTAGAATACACCGGGGAGCTGTTTTTT	CASSLGRLEYTGELFF
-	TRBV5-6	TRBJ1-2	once	TGTGCCAGCAGCTTGAGGGGGACGTATGGCTACACCTTC	CASSLRGTYGYTF
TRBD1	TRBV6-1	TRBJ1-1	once	TGTGCCAGCACCCACCAGGGGGGTGAAGCTTTCTTT	CASTHQGGEAFF
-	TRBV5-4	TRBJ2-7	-	TGTGCCAGCGCTAAAGGGGCGGCCTTGGGGGAGCAGTACTTC	CASAKGAALGEQYF
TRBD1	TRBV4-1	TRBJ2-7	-	TGCGCCAGCAGCCAAGTGAGACAGGGAAAAAGGAACGAGCAGTACTTC	CASSQVRQGKRNEQYF
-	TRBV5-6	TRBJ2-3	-	TGTGCCAGCAGCTCTCGACTGTACACAGATACGCAGTATTTT	CASSSRLYTDTQYF
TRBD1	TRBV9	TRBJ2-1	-	TGTGCCAGCAGCCCCCAGCCGGGACAGTCCTACAATGAGCAGTTCTTC	CASSPQPGQSYNEQFF
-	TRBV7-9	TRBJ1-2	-	TGTGCCAGCAGCTTAGCCGGGGTGAAGACTCATGGCTACACCTTC	CASSLAGVKTHGYTF
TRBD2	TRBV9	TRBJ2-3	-	TGTGCCAGCAGCCCACAGGTCGGGAGCGGGAAAAGCACAGATACGCAGTATTTT	CASSPQVGSGKSTDTQYF
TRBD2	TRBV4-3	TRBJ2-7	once	TGCGCCAGCAGCCAAGAAAGTTGGGGGGGTGACGAGCAGTACTTC	CASSQESWGGDEQYF
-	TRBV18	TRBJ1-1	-	TGTGCCAGCTCACCAGGACAGAGTGAAGCTTTCTTT	CASSPGQSEAFF
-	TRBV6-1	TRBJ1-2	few	TGTGCCAGCAGTGTAGCGGGGGCGGGCTATGGCTACACCTTC	CASSVAGAGYGYTF
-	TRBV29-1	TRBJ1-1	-	TGCAGCGTAGCACAGGGCTGGGGCACTGAAGCTTTCTTT	CSVAQGWGTEAFF
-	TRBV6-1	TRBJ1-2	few	TGTGCCACTCCAGTCGGGTTTCCTGGGAACTATGGCTACACCTTC	CATPVGFPGNYGYTF